The entry below gives a single TCR beta chain sequence along with its context. No antigen is known for it. No base-level quality is on record; no much larger clone is a single base apart. The CDR3 regions of human TCRbeta chains were subjected to immunosequencing. Under the source paper's analysis protocol: TCRs in the repertoires were matched against a reference library of SARS-CoV-2-specific TCRs that had been generated with the MIRA antigen-specificity platform. Breadth was defined as the fraction of unique TCRs that were SARS-CoV-2-associated, and depth was defined as the fraction of total T cells that were SARS-CoV-2-associated. Each spike-specific TCR was assigned to its reactive spike region and to a CD4 or CD8 class using the MIRA data. Log10-transformed breadth and depth values were compared by one-way ANOVA with Sidak's multiple comparisons tests. TCRdb retrieved this table from immuneACCESS and kept in-frame rearrangements only. Not all clones are present; in checked studies, unresolved V genes account for under half, and no reason is known for the remainder. V and J calls and clone size follow that table, whereas D and trimming were derived from the DNA. The sample data list around 130,000 clones, and approximately 85% of these were observed just once. The top ten hold about 6% of the sample.

The sample is drawn from a study of T cell responses to AZD1222 COVID-19 vaccine listed by TCRdb under 2021. Regarding the research as a whole: TCR sequencing was performed for roughly 240 trial participants, of whom approximately 200 were given two doses of AZD1222 and around 26 were given two doses of MenACWY control vaccine. Enrollment into the trials was organized by age into subgroups of 18-55, 56-69 and 70-plus years, and those subgroups contained roughly 150, 30 and 60 TCR-sequenced participants, respectively.

Overall study outcomes, separate from this receptor: Conclusions about previously exposed vaccinees are limited because only six or seven AZD1222 recipients were SARS-CoV-2 seropositive at baseline. Vaccine-associated CD4 TCRs spanned the whole spike protein, with dominant responses in regions 160-218 and 743-854. In the small 56-69-year group, the increase in depth fell short of significance, most likely because of low power. After two AZD1222 doses, both the breadth and the depth of spike-specific TCRs were significantly higher than at day 0 and than in MenACWY recipients. Most participants were white British and females outnumbered males, and the authors suggested that clonal diversity may have been underestimated. Because no samples from the day 14 peak response were available, repertoires could be characterized only after the peak T cell response. Epitopes outside the regions mutated in the B.1.351 and B.1.1.7 variants were reportedly recognized by nearly half of the unique spike-specific TCRs.

Reading from cysteine to phenylalanine, the CDR3 counts 14 amino acids. The sequence is cut down to CDR3 DNA, 42 bases in frame from base 1. V is clipped by 0 bases and J by 10 bases, and the sequence between their germline boundaries is 11 bases long. CDR1 SGDLS and CDR2 YYNGEE were looked up in the germline V gene. The meaning of the sample's time point label: about 28 days (+/-7) after the second vaccine dose. AZD1222 recipients whose second dose came at about 4 weeks and those whose second dose came at about 12 weeks were combined into one group, since spike-specific TCR depth and breadth did not differ between the two schedules. Vaccinee samples were obtained from the UK trials COV001 and COV002, which included a single-blind randomized controlled phase 2/3 trial of AZD1222 (ChAdOx1 nCoV-19) in healthy adults. For TCRbeta chain sequencing, PBMC samples were collected from trial participants at day 0 and at day 28 after the second dose.

The sequence joins TRBV9 to TRBJ1-6; possibly the D gene is TRBD1, per 5 matching bases. The starting material was peripheral blood, obtained 28 days after the second AZD1222 dose. This receptor was taken from an adult who received the AZD1222 COVID-19 vaccine. The CDR3 reads CASSVAGTESPLHF. At the DNA level, the sequence is TGTGCCAGCAGCGTAGCAGGGACGGAATCACCCCTCCACTTT.